This entry lists 5 T cell receptor beta chains sequenced from one sample in a study of shared clonotypes between healthy human individuals. Here immunoSEQ multiplex PCR was the method, and the copy in TCRdb shows in-frame clones only, minus some. The table includes 2 million to 2.5 million clones, approximately 94% detected once. The sample was naive CD4+ T cells sorted from blood. As for subset: CD45RA+ positively selected. These receptors came from a man aged 18 to 30 in good health.

Regarding this clone: The sample holds other DNA sequences that translate to the same CDR3. The V gene is TRBV6-5, the J gene TRBJ1-5; a weak D match, TRBD1 (6 bases). CDR1 and CDR2 from the germline V gene are MNHEY and SVGAGI. The CDR3 has 13 residues. V was pared by 5 bases and J by 3 bases, with 8 bases between. The CDR3 loop reads CASSRTVNQPQHF. Here the CDR3 DNA reads TGTGCCAGCAGTAGGACAGTCAATCAGCCCCAGCATTTT.

The chain joins TRBV4-1 to TRBJ1-2, with D unresolved. Trimming removed 1 base at V and 4 bases at J, with 7 bases between. Per germline, CDR1 MGHRA and CDR2 YSYEKL. There are 13 residues in the CDR3. This CDR3 is CASSQVVFYGYTF. Written as DNA, the CDR3 is TGCGCCAGCAGCCAAGTTGTCTTCTATGGCTACACCTTC.

This clone was seen a few times. The V gene is TRBV7-6, the J gene TRBJ2-7, with D possibly TRBD1 on 6 matching bases. Deletions cut 3 bases from V and 0 bases from J, with 9 bases between. The CDR3 runs 14 residues. Germline loops: CDR1 SGHVS, CDR2 FNYEAQ. The CDR3 DNA reads as TGTGCCAGCAGCTTTACAGGGAGCTCCTACGAGCAGTACTTC. Translation: CASSFTGSSYEQYF.

The V gene is TRBV5-1, the J gene TRBJ2-5; the match to TRBD2 covers 12 bases. The V segment lost 4 bases and the J segment 0 bases; nucleotides outside the gene matches: 4. The CDR3 sequence is 16 residues long. Per the germline V gene, CDR1 is SGHRS and CDR2 is YFSETQ. CDR3 coding DNA: TGCGCCAGCAGCCCCCGGACTAGCGGGGACCAAGAGACCCAGTACTTC. It is translated as CASSPRTSGDQETQYF. The full variable domain, with the rest looked up from reference TRBV5-1 and TRBJ2-5, is KAGVTQTPRYLIKTRGQQVTLSCSPISGHRSVSWYQQTPGQGLQFLFEYFSETQRNKGNFPGRFSGRQFSNSRSEMNVSTLELGDSALYLCASSPRTSGDQETQYFGPGTRLLVL.

Written as DNA, the CDR3 is TGTGCCAGCTCACCACTGGGGCAGAGCTATGAGCAGTTCTTC. This codes for CASSPLGQSYEQFF. The chain joins TRBV18 to TRBJ2-1; D might be TRBD1 (5 bases). V lost 1 base to trimming and J lost 8 bases, with 12 bases between them. Germline V gives CDR1 KGHSH, CDR2 LQKENI. The CDR3 has 14 residues. Full variable domain (missing parts from reference TRBV18 and TRBJ2-1): NAGVMQNPRHLVRRRGQEARLRCSPMKGHSHVYWYRQLPEEGLKFMVYLQKENIIDESGMPKERFSAEFPKEGPSILRIQQVVRGDSAAYFCASSPLGQSYEQFFGPGTRLTVL.